The 27 T cell receptor beta chains below all came from one sample that was sequenced in a study of naive and memory T cell subsets. Treatment of the sample: skin biopsy from PPD injection site in Mantoux-positive individual. TCR cDNA received a 3' ligated oligonucleotide that carried a UMI. Amplification of ligated cDNA took four PCR rounds with SP2 and nested alpha and beta constant primers. TCRdb fed the UMI-ligation and nested PCR reads into MiXCR, producing one record per CDR3 protein. The profile shows 30,000 to 35,000 distinct CDR3 sequences, more than 6.5% of them singletons. Sequenced here: skin, sampled from a tuberculin skin test site. Receptor source: an adult in good health.

This clonotype has at least ten counts. This chain joins TRBV20-1 and TRBJ1-6; no clear D gene. Trimming removed 3 bases from V and 7 bases from J, with 10 bases in between. CDR3 length: 13 amino acids. CDR1 and CDR2 (germline): DFQATT, SNEGSKA (reference sequence). The CDR3 loop is CSASAGGNSPLHF. CDR3 DNA: TGCAGTGCTAGTGCGGGTGGGAATTCACCCCTCCACTTT.

This clonotype was seen only a few times. The V gene is TRBV6-5, the J gene TRBJ2-1; 10 positions match TRBD2. The trim removed 1 base at V and 7 bases at J, leaving 10 bases unmatched. This CDR3 region has 17 residues. Germline CDR1 reads MNHEY; CDR2 reads SVGAGI. In nucleotides, the CDR3 is TGTGCCAGCAGTTACTGGGGGGAGCGGGGGGGAATGAATGAGCAGTTCTTC. This translates into CASSYWGERGGMNEQFF.

Many counts were recorded for this clonotype. This chain links TRBV10-2 with TRBJ1-2; D gene ambiguous. With 0 bases removed from V and 8 bases from J, the gap between germline ends came to 10 bases. Germline lookup yields CDR1 WSHSY and CDR2 SAAADI. The CDR3 length is 13 residues. The CDR3 coding sequence is TGCGCCAGCAGTGAGTCTCCTCCGAGCGGCTACACCTTC. It is translated as CASSESPPSGYTF.

This clonotype was counted many times. V and J are TRBV6-6 and TRBJ2-7, with D unresolved. V was pared by 5 bases and J by 5 bases, with 10 bases between. The CDR3 extends over 12 amino acids. Germline V gene sequence: CDR1 MNHNY, CDR2 SVGAGI (reference sequence). The CDR3 spells CASSPTLNEQYF. The CDR3 DNA is TGTGCCAGCAGTCCGACACTGAACGAGCAGTACTTC.

In this sample, this clonotype turned up many times. V is TRBV12-5 and J is TRBJ2-3, with 9 bases that match TRBD2. CDR1 is LGHNT and CDR2 is FRNRAP in the germline V gene. The V segment lost 3 bases and the J segment 2 bases; nucleotides outside the gene matches: 6. The CDR3 loop spans 16 amino acids. In nucleotides, the CDR3 is TGTGCTAGTGGTTTCGGGACTAGCAGACTCACAGATACGCAGTATTTT. Amino acids: CASGFGTSRLTDTQYF.

This clonotype came up many times. The rearrangement joins TRBV24-1 to TRBJ2-7, with 8 bases fitting TRBD1. J was trimmed by 7 bases and V by 2 bases; bases with no gene match: 3. The CDR3 has 13 residues. Per germline, CDR1 KGHDR and CDR2 SFDVKD. In nucleotides, the CDR3 is TGTGCCACCAGTGATTGGACAGGGTTTGAGCAGTACTTC. Its translation is CATSDWTGFEQYF.

This clonotype has ten or more counts. This chain connects TRBV25-1 to TRBJ1-4; possibly TRBD1 for D (6 bases). CDR1 and CDR2 from the germline V gene are MGHDK and SYGVNS. This CDR3 spans 14 amino acids. V gave up 6 bases and J gave up 0 bases, with 8 bases separating them. The DNA of the CDR3 is TGTGCCAGCAGCCGGACAGCAACTAATGAAAAACTGTTTTTT. Translation gives CASSRTATNEKLFF.

The rearrangement uses TRBV5-1 and TRBJ1-5, with D unclear. This CDR3 spans 16 amino acids. The germline V and J ends were trimmed by 0 bases and 2 bases, with 12 bases remaining between them. Germline CDR1 SGHRS, CDR2 YFSETQ. The CDR3, as DNA: TGCGCCAGCAGCTTGGGGGCAGGAACAGGCAATCAGCCCCAGCATTTT. Amino acid sequence: CASSLGAGTGNQPQHF. The full variable domain, with the rest looked up from reference TRBV5-1 and TRBJ1-5, is KAGVTQTPRYLIKTRGQQVTLSCSPISGHRSVSWYQQTPGQGLQFLFEYFSETQRNKGNFPGRFSGRQFSNSRSEMNVSTLELGDSALYLCASSLGAGTGNQPQHFGDGTRLSIL.

This clonotype was seen ten or more times. The chain has TRBV24-1 and TRBJ1-1, with D possibly matching TRBD1 (5 bases). Germline V CDR1 and CDR2: KGHDR, SFDVKD. V gave up 4 bases and J gave up 5 bases, with 10 bases separating them. The CDR3 is made up of 13 amino acids. The CDR3 sequence is CATSEGRGTEAFF. CDR3 coding DNA: TGTGCCACCAGTGAGGGGCGGGGGACTGAAGCTTTCTTT.

There are many counts of this clonotype. Here the CDR3 DNA reads TGTGCCAGCAGCGGATGGGGAGGGAGGGGACACAATGAGCAGTTCTTC. This translates into CASSGWGGRGHNEQFF. V usage is TRBV6-1 and J usage is TRBJ2-1, with TRBD2 matching 7 bases. Unmatched junction bases numbered 13, after V lost 6 bases and J lost 5 bases. The CDR3 spans 16 residues. CDR1 and CDR2 from the germline V gene are MNHNS and SASEGT.

The sample holds many counts of this clonotype. The V and J genes are TRBV13 and TRBJ2-7, with D tentatively TRBD1 (6 bases). Germline CDR1 reads PRHDT; CDR2 reads FYEKMQ (reference sequence). This CDR3 is 18 amino acids long. V lost 4 bases and J 3 bases, leaving 25 bases between the germline ends. The CDR3 is CASSSRQAMTGRYYEQYF. CDR3 nucleotide sequence: TGTGCCAGCAGCTCCCGACAGGCTATGACGGGCCGATACTACGAGCAGTACTTC.

This clonotype has at least ten counts. CDR3 residues: CASRDRDSMYEQYF. CDR3 DNA: TGTGCCAGCCGCGACCGGGACAGCATGTACGAGCAGTACTTC. The chain joins TRBV7-9 to TRBJ2-7; the match to TRBD1 covers 7 bases. J lost 4 bases, V lost 8 bases, and 11 bases had no gene match. The CDR3 runs 14 residues. Germline V gene data show CDR1 as SEHNR and CDR2 as FQNEAQ (reference sequence).

This clonotype was found many times. This chain uses TRBV7-2 with TRBJ2-7; 12 bases are shared with TRBD2. V lost 4 bases, J lost 8 bases, and 6 bases stayed unmatched. There are 14 residues in the CDR3. Germline lookup yields CDR1 SGHTA and CDR2 FQGNSA. CDR3 region: CASSWASGGAQQYF. Here the CDR3 DNA reads TGTGCCAGCAGCTGGGCTAGCGGGGGGGCCCAGCAGTACTTC.

The chain employs TRBV25-1 and TRBJ2-5; TRBD2 is a possible D gene (6 bases). The V end lost 6 bases, the J end lost 1 base, and 12 bases lay between the germline ends. The CDR3 totals 14 residues. From germline, CDR1 is MGHDK and CDR2 SYGVNS. The CDR3 sequence is CASSEPGVQETQYF. The DNA of the CDR3 is TGTGCCAGCAGCGAACCGGGGGTCCAAGAGACCCAGTACTTC.

To note about this clonotype: A read error may produce the germline difference seen at one junction end. Written as DNA, the CDR3 is TGTGCCAGTAGCATAGGACAGCTGGGGTCCGGGGAGCTGTTTTTT. It codes for CASSIGQLGSGELFF. The rearrangement uses TRBV19 and TRBJ2-2, with a tentative D call TRBD1 (6 bases). The germline gives CDR1 LNHDA, CDR2 SQIVND (reference sequence). The CDR3 has 15 amino acids.

The chain has TRBV2 and TRBJ1-5, with D tentatively TRBD1 (6 bases). This CDR3 is built from 17 residues. Germline V CDR1 and CDR2: SNHLY, FYNNEI. The V gene lost 5 bases and the J gene lost 4 bases, with 21 bases spanning the gap. CDR3 nucleotide sequence: TGTGCCAGCAGTAGGGTTCCACCAGGGGATGGAAATCAGCCCCAGCATTTT. Its protein product is CASSRVPPGDGNQPQHF.

The genes are TRBV12-3 or TRBV12-4 and TRBJ1-1, with D perhaps TRBD1 (6 bases). The germline V and J ends were trimmed by 8 bases and 1 base, with 14 bases remaining between them. CDR3 length: 14 residues. In DNA, the CDR3 is TGTGCCAGCCTAACCATGACAGGGAACACTGAAGCTTTCTTT. Protein sequence: CASLTMTGNTEAFF.

There are a few counts of this clonotype. This chain connects TRBV5-1 to TRBJ2-7; the match to TRBD2 covers 11 bases. CDR1 is SGHRS, CDR2 YFSETQ, per germline. The CDR3 has 15 amino acids. With 1 base clipped from V and 3 bases from J, the junction kept 3 bases outside the gene matches. CDR3 nucleotide sequence: TGCGCCAGCAGCTTGACGACTAGCGGGGACTACGAGCAGTACTTC. Residues: CASSLTTSGDYEQYF.

This clonotype was seen ten or more times. This rearrangement joins TRBV7-9 to TRBJ2-1, with 9 bases identical to TRBD2. The CDR3 length is 17 residues. The trim removed 5 bases at V and 6 bases at J, leaving 14 bases unmatched. Germline assignment: CDR1 SEHNR and CDR2 FQNEAQ (reference sequence). The DNA of the CDR3 is TGTGCCAGCAGCCCCGGGGGGGCGCTAGCGGGACCCAATGAGCAGTTCTTC. This sequence encodes CASSPGGALAGPNEQFF.

As to this clonotype: This may arise from a read error, as a much more abundant clone is one base away. The chain links TRBV20-1 to TRBJ2-7; 7 bases are shared with TRBD1. The CDR3 contains 12 residues. V lost 5 bases, J lost 5 bases, and 6 bases stayed unmatched. CDR1 and CDR2 from the germline V gene are DFQATT and SNEGSKA (reference sequence). CDR3 sequence: CSASYRGHEQYF. The CDR3 nucleotides are TGCAGTGCTTCCTACAGGGGCCACGAGCAGTACTTC.

The genes are TRBV5-6 and TRBJ1-2, with 11 nucleotides matching TRBD1. V was pared by 3 bases and J by 4 bases, with 11 bases of the junction left unmatched. The CDR3 runs to 17 residues. The germline gives CDR1 SGHDT, CDR2 YYEEEE. CDR3 amino acids: CASSWLLDRGLTYGYTF. The CDR3, as DNA: TGTGCCAGCAGCTGGCTCCTGGACAGGGGGCTAACCTATGGCTACACCTTC. Complete variable domain (other parts from reference TRBV5-6 and TRBJ1-2): DAGVTQSPTHLIKTRGQQVTLRCSPKSGHDTVSWYQQALGQGPQFIFQYYEEEERQRGNFPDRFSGHQFPNYSSELNVNALLLGDSALYLCASSWLLDRGLTYGYTFGSGTRLTVV.

This clonotype showed up many times. V gene TRBV7-2 combines with J gene TRBJ2-1; 9 positions match TRBD2. V shed 5 bases and J 4 bases; nucleotides not matched to a gene: 12. The CDR3 length is 17 residues. The V gene's germline CDR1 is SGHTA and CDR2 FQGNSA. This CDR3 is CASSPGGLAGSYNEQFF. The CDR3 nucleotides are TGTGCCAGCAGCCCCGGCGGGCTAGCGGGGAGTTACAATGAGCAGTTCTTC.

V is TRBV2 and J is TRBJ2-3, with 8 bases identical to TRBD2. CDR3 length: 15 residues. V trimming: 2 bases; J trimming: 4 bases; junction bases outside the gene matches: 5. Germline CDR1 SNHLY, CDR2 FYNNEI. The CDR3 protein is CASSETGGLADTQYF. The CDR3 DNA sequence: TGTGCCAGCAGTGAAACGGGGGGGCTGGCAGATACGCAGTATTTT. Full variable domain (missing parts from reference TRBV2 and TRBJ2-3): EPEVTQTPSHQVTQMGQEVILRCVPISNHLYFYWYRQILGQKVEFLVSFYNNEISEKSEIFDDQFSVERPDGSNFTLKIRSTKLEDSAMYFCASSETGGLADTQYFGPGTRLTVL.

This clonotype came up a few times. This chain joins TRBV5-1 and TRBJ2-1; 9 nucleotides line up with TRBD1. The J segment lost 7 bases and the V segment lost 4 bases, leaving 12 bases of the junction unmatched. The CDR3 loop spans 16 amino acids. Germline-derived CDR1 and CDR2 are SGHRS and YFSETQ. The CDR3 DNA reads as TGCGCCAGCAGCATGGCCGGGACAGGGTTTTTAAATGAGCAGTTCTTC. This codes for CASSMAGTGFLNEQFF.

As to this clonotype: This CDR3 fails to terminate in the conserved phenylalanine or tryptophan, so it likely reflects a read error. This sequence joins TRBV3-1 and TRBJ2-3; D unresolved. V lost 3 bases, J lost 7 bases, and 11 bases lay in between. The CDR3 sequence is 13 residues long. The germline CDR1 and CDR2 sequences are LGHDT and YNNKEL (reference sequence). CDR3 region: CASSHDLGNTQYL. DNA of the CDR3: TGTGCCAGCAGCCACGACCTTGGGAATACGCAGTATCTT.

This clonotype showed up many times. CDR3 in amino acids: CASRVTSGYNEQFF. DNA for the CDR3: TGTGCCAGTAGGGTGACTAGCGGCTACAATGAGCAGTTCTTC. This sequence joins TRBV19 and TRBJ2-1; 9 nucleotides match TRBD2. Trimming removed 6 bases from V and 3 bases from J; junction bases left unmatched: 3. The CDR3 is 14 amino acids. Germline V gives CDR1 LNHDA, CDR2 SQIVND (reference sequence).

The chain joins TRBV11-2 to TRBJ1-2; D call uncertain. The CDR3 length is 14 residues. V gave up 3 bases and J gave up 8 bases, with 16 bases separating them. Germline V gives CDR1 SGHAT, CDR2 FQNNGV. The CDR3 DNA sequence: TGTGCCAGCAGCTTCGCGGGAAGTTATGAGGGCTACACCTTC. It specifies CASSFAGSYEGYTF.